These T cell receptor beta chains were read from a single sample in a study of immune cell composition in non-small cell lung cancer. Clones were sequenced by immunoSEQ multiplex PCR, and TCRdb holds only the in-frame ones, with some missing. The table shows some 3,100 clones, with around 80% occurring only once. The source material was lung tumor tissue. Receptors originate from a human donor with non-small cell lung cancer. CDR3s include the opening cysteine and the closing phenylalanine or tryptophan. Each record gives: V gene, clone size, D gene, J gene, CDR3 protein, CDR3 DNA. The D gene is left open where the match is weak. Only some rows state a clone size, as once, few, many or a class for expanded clones.

TRBV6-6	.	.	TRBJ2-7	CASRFRVGYEQYF	TGTGCCAGCAGATTCAGGGTGGGGTACGAGCAGTACTTC
TRBV7-3	.	.	TRBJ2-1	CASSPSSGEQFF	TGTGCCAGCAGCCCTAGCTCCGGAGAGCAGTTCTTC
TRBV7-9	.	.	TRBJ1-3	CASSRNGDNGNTIYF	TGTGCCAGCAGCAGAAACGGGGATAACGGAAACACCATATATTTT
TRBV7-8	few	.	TRBJ1-2	CASSLVITGIYGYTF	TGTGCCAGCAGCTTAGTCATTACGGGAATCTATGGCTACACCTTC
TRBV28	.	TRBD1	TRBJ1-5	CAIRQGAMGQPQHF	TGTGCCATCAGACAGGGGGCGATGGGTCAGCCCCAGCATTTT
TRBV5-5	.	.	TRBJ2-7	CASSLEEGYEQYF	TGTGCCAGCAGCTTGGAGGAGGGCTACGAGCAGTACTTC
TRBV30	.	TRBD1	TRBJ1-6	CAWSYRDSYNSPLHF	TGTGCCTGGAGTTACAGGGACAGTTATAATTCACCCCTCCACTTT
TRBV21-1	.	.	TRBJ1-5	CASSKKPRDSPIQPQHF	TGTGCCAGCAGCAAAAAGCCCCGGGACAGCCCAATTCAGCCCCAGCATTTT
TRBV11-2	.	.	TRBJ2-1	CASSFQGNEQFF	TGTGCCAGCAGCTTTCAGGGCAATGAGCAGTTCTTC
TRBV6-1	once	.	TRBJ1-2	CASSRRQIPNYGYTF	TGTGCCAGCAGCCGTCGACAGATTCCTAACTATGGCTACACCTTC
TRBV29-1	.	TRBD2	TRBJ2-2	CSVEKAGRTGELFF	TGCAGCGTTGAAAAAGCGGGGCGCACCGGGGAGCTGTTTTTT
TRBV28	.	TRBD1	TRBJ1-4	CASSSAGQGYVNEKLFF	TGTGCCAGCAGCTCGGCCGGACAGGGATACGTTAATGAAAAACTGTTTTTT
TRBV7-3	.	TRBD1	TRBJ1-5	CASSATGNQPQHF	TGTGCCAGCAGCGCGACAGGGAATCAGCCCCAGCATTTT
TRBV27	.	TRBD1	TRBJ2-7	CASSQDRGPGEQYF	TGTGCCAGCAGTCAGGACAGGGGGCCTGGCGAGCAGTACTTC
TRBV7-6	.	.	TRBJ2-2	CASSLVAGTGELFF	TGTGCCAGCAGCTTAGTCGCGGGCACCGGGGAGCTGTTTTTT
TRBV7-9	.	TRBD1	TRBJ2-7	CASSSGGADEQYF	TGTGCCAGCAGCTCAGGGGGCGCGGACGAGCAGTACTTC
TRBV2	once	.	TRBJ2-7	CASSYSYEQYF	TGTGCCAGCAGTTACAGCTACGAGCAGTACTTC
TRBV29-1	.	.	TRBJ2-1	CSVGTSYNEQFF	TGCAGCGTAGGTACTAGCTACAATGAGCAGTTCTTC